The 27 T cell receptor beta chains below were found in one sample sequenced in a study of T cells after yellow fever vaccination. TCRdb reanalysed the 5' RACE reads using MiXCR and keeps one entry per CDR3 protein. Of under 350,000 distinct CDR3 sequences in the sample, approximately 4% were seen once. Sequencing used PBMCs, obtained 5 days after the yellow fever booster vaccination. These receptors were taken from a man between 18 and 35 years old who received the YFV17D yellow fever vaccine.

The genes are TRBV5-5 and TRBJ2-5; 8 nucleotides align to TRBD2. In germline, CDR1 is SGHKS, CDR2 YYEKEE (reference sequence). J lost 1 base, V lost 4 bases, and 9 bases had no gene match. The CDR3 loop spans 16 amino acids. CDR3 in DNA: TGTGCCAGCAGCCTGGCGGGGGGCGCCCTCCAAGAGACCCAGTACTTC. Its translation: CASSLAGGALQETQYF. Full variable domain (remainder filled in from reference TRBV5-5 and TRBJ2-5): DAGVTQSPTHLIKTRGQQVTLRCSPISGHKSVSWYQQVLGQGPQFIFQYYEKEERGRGNFPDRFSARQFPNYSSELNVNALLLGDSALYLCASSLAGGALQETQYFGPGTRLLVL.

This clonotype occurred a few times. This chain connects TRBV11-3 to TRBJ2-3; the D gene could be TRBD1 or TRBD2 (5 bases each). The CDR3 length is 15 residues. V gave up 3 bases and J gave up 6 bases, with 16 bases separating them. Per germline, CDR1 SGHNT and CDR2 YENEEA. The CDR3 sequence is CASSFGANPTDTQYF. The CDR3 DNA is TGTGCCAGCAGCTTCGGGGCGAACCCCACTGATACGCAGTATTTT.

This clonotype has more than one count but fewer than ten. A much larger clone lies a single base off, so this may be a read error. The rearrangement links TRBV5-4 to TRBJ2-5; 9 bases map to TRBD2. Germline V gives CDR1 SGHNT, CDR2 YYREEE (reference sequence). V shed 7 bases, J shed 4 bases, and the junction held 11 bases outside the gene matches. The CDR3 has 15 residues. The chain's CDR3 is CASCWDAGGGETQYF. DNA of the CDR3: TGTGCCAGCTGCTGGGACGCGGGGGGGGGAGAGACCCAGTACTTC.

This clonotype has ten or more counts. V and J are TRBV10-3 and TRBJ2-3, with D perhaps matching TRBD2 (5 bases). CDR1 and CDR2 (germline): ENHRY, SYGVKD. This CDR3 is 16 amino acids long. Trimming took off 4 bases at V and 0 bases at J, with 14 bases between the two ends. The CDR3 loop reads CAISGIGAASTDTQYF. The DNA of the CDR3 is TGTGCCATCAGTGGTATAGGAGCGGCTAGCACAGATACGCAGTATTTT.

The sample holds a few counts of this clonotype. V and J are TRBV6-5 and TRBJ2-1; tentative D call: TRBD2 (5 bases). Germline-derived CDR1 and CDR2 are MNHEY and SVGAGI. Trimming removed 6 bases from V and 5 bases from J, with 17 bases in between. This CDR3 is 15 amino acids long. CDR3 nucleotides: TGTGCCAGCAGACCCCCCGGGGTCTTAGACAATGAGCAGTTCTTC. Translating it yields CASRPPGVLDNEQFF.

CDR3 loop: CASSLVPGGDYEQYV. The CDR3 nucleotides read TGTGCCAGCAGCTTAGTACCAGGAGGGGACTACGAGCAGTACGTC. The chain recombines TRBV7-9 with TRBJ2-7; possible D gene TRBD2, 6 bases. Germline assignment: CDR1 SEHNR and CDR2 FQNEAQ (reference sequence). The CDR3 sequence is 15 residues long. Between the trimmed V and J ends, which lost 1 base and 3 bases, there was a span of 13 bases.

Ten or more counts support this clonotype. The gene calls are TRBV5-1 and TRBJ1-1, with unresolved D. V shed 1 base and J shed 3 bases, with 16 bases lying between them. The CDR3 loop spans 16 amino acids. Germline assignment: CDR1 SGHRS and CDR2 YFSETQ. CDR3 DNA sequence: TGCGCCAGCAGCTTGTTTGCTCAGCGGCGATACACTGAAGCTTTCTTT. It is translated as CASSLFAQRRYTEAFF.

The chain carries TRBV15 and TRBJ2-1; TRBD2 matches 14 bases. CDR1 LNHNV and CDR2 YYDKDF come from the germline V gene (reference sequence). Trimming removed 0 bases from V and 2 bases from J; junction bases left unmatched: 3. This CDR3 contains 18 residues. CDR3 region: CATSRDWGLAGAYNEQFF. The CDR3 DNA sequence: TGTGCCACCAGCAGAGATTGGGGACTAGCGGGAGCCTACAATGAGCAGTTCTTC.

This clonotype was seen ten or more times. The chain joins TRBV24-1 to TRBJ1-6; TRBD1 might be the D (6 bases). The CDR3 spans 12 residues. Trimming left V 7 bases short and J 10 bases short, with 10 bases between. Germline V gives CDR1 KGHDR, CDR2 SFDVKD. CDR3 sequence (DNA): TGTGCCACCAGACAGGGAGGCTCACCCCTCCACTTT. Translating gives CATRQGGSPLHF.

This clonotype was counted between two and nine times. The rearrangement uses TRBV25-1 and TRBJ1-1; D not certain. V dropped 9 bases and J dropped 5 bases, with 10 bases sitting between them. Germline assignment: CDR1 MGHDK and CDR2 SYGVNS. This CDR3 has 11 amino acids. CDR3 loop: CASKRGTEAFF. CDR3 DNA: TGTGCCAGTAAAAGAGGGACTGAAGCTTTCTTT.

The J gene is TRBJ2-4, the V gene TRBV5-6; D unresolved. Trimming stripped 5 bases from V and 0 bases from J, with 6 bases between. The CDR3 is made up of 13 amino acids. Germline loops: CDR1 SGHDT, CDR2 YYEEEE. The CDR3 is CASRSSAKNIQYF. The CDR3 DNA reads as TGTGCCAGCAGATCCTCAGCCAAAAACATTCAGTACTTC. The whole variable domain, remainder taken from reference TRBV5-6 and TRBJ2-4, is DAGVTQSPTHLIKTRGQQVTLRCSPKSGHDTVSWYQQALGQGPQFIFQYYEEEERQRGNFPDRFSGHQFPNYSSELNVNALLLGDSALYLCASRSSAKNIQYFGAGTRLSVL.

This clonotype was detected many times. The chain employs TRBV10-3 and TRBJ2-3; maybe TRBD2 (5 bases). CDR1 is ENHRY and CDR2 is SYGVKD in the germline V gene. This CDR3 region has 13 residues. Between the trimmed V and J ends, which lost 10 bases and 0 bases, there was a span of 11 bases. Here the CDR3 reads CATLAYSTDTQYF. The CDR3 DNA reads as TGTGCCACGCTAGCATATAGCACAGATACGCAGTATTTT.

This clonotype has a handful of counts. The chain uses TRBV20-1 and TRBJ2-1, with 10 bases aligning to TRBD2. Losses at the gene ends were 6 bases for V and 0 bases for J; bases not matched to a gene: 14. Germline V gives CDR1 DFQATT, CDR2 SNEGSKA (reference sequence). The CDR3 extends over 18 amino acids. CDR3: CSAHSGSGGLSSYNEQFF. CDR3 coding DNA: TGCAGTGCCCACAGCGGTAGCGGGGGGCTCAGCTCCTACAATGAGCAGTTCTTC.

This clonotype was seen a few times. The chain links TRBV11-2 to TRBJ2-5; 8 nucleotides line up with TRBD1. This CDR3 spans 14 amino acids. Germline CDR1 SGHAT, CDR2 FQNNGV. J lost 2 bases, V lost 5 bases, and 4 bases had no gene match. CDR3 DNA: TGTGCCAGCAGCGGGGACAGGACTCAAGAGACCCAGTACTTC. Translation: CASSGDRTQETQYF.

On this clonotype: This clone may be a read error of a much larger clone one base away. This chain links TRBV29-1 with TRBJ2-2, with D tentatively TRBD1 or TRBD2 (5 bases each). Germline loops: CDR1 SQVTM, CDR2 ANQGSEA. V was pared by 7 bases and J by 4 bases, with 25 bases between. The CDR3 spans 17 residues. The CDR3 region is CSASGTAPSWCTGELFF. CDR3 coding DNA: TGCAGCGCCTCAGGGACCGCGCCCAGTTGGTGCACCGGGGAGCTGTTTTTT.

The DNA of the CDR3 is TGCAGTGCGAGGACATCTTCTGGAAACACCATATATTTT. Translated, it gives CSARTSSGNTIYF. The rearrangement uses TRBV20-1 and TRBJ1-3; possible D gene TRBD1, 5 bases. This CDR3 spans 13 amino acids. V shed 6 bases and J shed 1 base, with 10 bases lying between them. Germline V CDR1 and CDR2: DFQATT, SNEGSKA (reference sequence).

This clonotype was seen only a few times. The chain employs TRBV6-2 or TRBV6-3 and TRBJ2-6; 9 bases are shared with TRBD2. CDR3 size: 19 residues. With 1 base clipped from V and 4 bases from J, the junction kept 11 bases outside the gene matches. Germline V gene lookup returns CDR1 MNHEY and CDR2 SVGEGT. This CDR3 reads CASSYWLAGPSGGANVLTF. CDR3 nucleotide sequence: TGTGCCAGCAGTTACTGGCTAGCGGGGCCCTCAGGGGGGGCCAACGTCCTGACTTTC.

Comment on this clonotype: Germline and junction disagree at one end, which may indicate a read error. The CDR3: CASGYRRPSANVLTF. The CDR3 DNA is TGTGCCAGCGGTTACAGGCGTCCCTCGGCCAACGTCCTGACTTTC. This chain connects TRBV6-5 to TRBJ2-6; possibly TRBD1 for D (5 bases). The germline CDR1 and CDR2 sequences are MNHEY and SVGAGI. This CDR3 has 15 residues.

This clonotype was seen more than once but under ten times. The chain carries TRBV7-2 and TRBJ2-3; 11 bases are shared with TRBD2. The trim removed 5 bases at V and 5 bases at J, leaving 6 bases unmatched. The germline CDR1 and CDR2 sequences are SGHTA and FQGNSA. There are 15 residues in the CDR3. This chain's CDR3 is CASSPTSGGRDTQYF. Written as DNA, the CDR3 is TGTGCCAGCAGCCCTACTAGCGGGGGAAGAGATACGCAGTATTTT.

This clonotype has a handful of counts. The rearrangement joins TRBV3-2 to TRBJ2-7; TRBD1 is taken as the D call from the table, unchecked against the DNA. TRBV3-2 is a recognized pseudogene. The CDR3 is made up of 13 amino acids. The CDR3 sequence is CASSSFDSYEQYV. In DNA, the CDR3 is TGTGCCAGCAGCTCTTTCGACAGCTACGAGCAGTACGTC.

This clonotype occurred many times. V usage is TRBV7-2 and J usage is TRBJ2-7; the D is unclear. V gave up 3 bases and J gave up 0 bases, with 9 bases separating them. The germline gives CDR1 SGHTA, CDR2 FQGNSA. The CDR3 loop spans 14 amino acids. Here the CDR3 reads CASSFGASSYEQYF. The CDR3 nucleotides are TGTGCCAGCAGCTTCGGCGCGTCCTCCTACGAGCAGTACTTC.

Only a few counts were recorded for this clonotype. DNA for the CDR3: TGTGCCAGCGGACGTCGTGAGGACATTCAGTACTTC. Protein: CASGRREDIQYF. The rearrangement uses TRBV5-5 and TRBJ2-4, with D unresolved. Germline V lookup: CDR1 SGHKS, CDR2 YYEKEE (reference sequence). The ends were cut back, 7 bases at V and 8 bases at J, with 13 bases in the middle. This CDR3 comprises 12 residues. The variable domain in full, completed from reference TRBV5-5 and TRBJ2-4, reads DAGVTQSPTHLIKTRGQQVTLRCSPISGHKSVSWYQQVLGQGPQFIFQYYEKEERGRGNFPDRFSARQFPNYSSELNVNALLLGDSALYLCASGRREDIQYFGAGTRLSVL.

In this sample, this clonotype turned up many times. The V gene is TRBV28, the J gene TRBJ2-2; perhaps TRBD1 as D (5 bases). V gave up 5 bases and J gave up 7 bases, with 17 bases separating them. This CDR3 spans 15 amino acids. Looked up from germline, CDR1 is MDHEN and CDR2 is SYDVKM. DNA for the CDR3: TGTGCCAGCAGTGTACTTTTAGGACACGGCGGGGAGCTGTTTTTT. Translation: CASSVLLGHGGELFF.

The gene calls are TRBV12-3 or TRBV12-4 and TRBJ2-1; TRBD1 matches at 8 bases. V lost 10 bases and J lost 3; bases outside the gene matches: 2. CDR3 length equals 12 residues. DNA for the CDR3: TGTGCCACCGGACAGGGCTACAATGAGCAGTTCTTC. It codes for CATGQGYNEQFF.

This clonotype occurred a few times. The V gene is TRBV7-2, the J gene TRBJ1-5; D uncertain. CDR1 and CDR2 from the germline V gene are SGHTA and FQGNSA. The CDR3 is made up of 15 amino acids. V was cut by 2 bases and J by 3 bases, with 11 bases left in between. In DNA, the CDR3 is TGTGCCAGCAGCTTAACGTCACACTCCAATCAGCCCCAGCATTTT. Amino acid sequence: CASSLTSHSNQPQHF.

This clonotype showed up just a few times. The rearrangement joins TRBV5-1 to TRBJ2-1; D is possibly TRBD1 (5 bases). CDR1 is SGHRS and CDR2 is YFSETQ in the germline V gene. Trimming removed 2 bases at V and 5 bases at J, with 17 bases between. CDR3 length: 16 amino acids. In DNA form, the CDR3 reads TGCGCCAGCAGCTTCCTAACAGGCCTAATTAACAATGAGCAGTTCTTC. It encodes CASSFLTGLINNEQFF.

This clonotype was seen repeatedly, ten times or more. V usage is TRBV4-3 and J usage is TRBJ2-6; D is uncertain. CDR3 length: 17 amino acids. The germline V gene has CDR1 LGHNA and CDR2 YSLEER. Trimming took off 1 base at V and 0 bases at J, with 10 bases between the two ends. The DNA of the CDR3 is TGCGCCAGCAGCCAAGTAGAGGAGCGCTCTGGGGCCAACGTCCTGACTTTC. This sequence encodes CASSQVEERSGANVLTF.